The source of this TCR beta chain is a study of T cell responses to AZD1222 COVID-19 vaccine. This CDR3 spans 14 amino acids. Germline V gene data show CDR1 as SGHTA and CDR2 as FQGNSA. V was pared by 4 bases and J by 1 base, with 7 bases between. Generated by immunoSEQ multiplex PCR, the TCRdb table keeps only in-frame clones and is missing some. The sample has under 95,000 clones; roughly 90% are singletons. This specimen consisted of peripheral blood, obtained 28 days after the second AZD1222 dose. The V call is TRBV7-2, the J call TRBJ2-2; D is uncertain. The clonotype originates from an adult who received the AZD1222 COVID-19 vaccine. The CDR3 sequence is CASSYELNTGELFF. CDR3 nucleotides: TGTGCCAGCAGCTACGAATTGAACACCGGGGAGCTGTTTTTT.